Reported below is one T cell receptor (beta chain). Antigen unknown. This sample is drawn from a study of cytomegalovirus exposure and HLA in healthy donors. Each donor's status was that of a healthy bone marrow donor. Study-wide results and limits: Through in vitro validation, three CMV-associated chains were shown to be specific for CMV antigens. Looking again later, the authors saw that most CMV-associated TCR beta chains seemed HLA-restricted.

The PCR ran on 60 Vbeta and 13 Jbeta primers. Produced via immunoSEQ multiplex PCR; TCRdb's table is partial and in-frame only. The sample lists about 180,000 clones, roughly 80% occurring once. The sample consisted of PBMCs. The clonotype comes from a girl aged 5-17 years in good health and CMV-seropositive.

The CDR3: CASSLSSGGQETQYF. CDR3 nucleotides: TGTGCCAGCAGCTTAAGTAGCGGAGGGCAAGAGACCCAGTACTTC. V gene TRBV7-2 combines with J gene TRBJ2-5; D is perhaps TRBD2 (6 bases). The germline V gene has CDR1 SGHTA and CDR2 FQGNSA. This CDR3 is 15 amino acids long. V was cut by 2 bases and J by 2 bases, with 12 bases left in between.